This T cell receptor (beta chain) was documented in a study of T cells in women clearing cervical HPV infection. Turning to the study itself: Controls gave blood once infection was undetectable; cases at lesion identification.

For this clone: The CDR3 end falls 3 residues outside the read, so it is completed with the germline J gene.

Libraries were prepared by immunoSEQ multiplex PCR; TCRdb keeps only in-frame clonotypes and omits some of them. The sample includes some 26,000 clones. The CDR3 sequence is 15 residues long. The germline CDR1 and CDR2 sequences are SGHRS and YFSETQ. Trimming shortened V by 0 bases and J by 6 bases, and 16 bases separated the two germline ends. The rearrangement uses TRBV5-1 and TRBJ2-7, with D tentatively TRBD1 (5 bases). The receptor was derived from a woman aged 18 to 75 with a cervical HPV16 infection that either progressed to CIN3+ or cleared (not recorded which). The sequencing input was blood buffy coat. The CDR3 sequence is CASSLGAAGKSEQYF. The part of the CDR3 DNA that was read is TGCGCCAGCAGCTTGGGGGCCGCAGGGAAGAGCGAG.